The 8 T cell receptor beta chains below were found in one sample sequenced in a study of human T cells and chemical hapten exposure. TCRdb ran MiXCR on the RACE reads and lists one entry per CDR3 protein. The data hold roughly 84,000 distinct CDR3 sequences, with more than 9% observed a single time. Described time point: patch test 2, 6 weeks after DPC sensitization. Treatment noted: therapeutic diphenylcyclopropenone sensitization with weekly scalp DPC. Sequencing used whole blood, obtained in connection with sensitization to the hapten diphenylcyclopropenone (DPC). The receptors derive from a woman between 50 and 59 years old with alopecia areata. Some clones in this sample may be carry-over from other donors' samples.

This clonotype showed up many times. The gene calls are TRBV27 and TRBJ2-1; 7 bases are shared with TRBD2. Germline V gene sequence: CDR1 MNHEY, CDR2 SMNVEV (reference sequence). This CDR3 comprises 14 residues. The V segment lost 4 bases and the J segment 4 bases; nucleotides outside the gene matches: 4. The CDR3 reads CASSSSSGYNEQFF. In DNA form, the CDR3 reads TGTGCCAGCAGTTCGTCTAGCGGATACAATGAGCAGTTCTTC.

This clonotype showed up many times. The chain is built from TRBV6-2 or TRBV6-3 and TRBJ1-1; the match to TRBD1 covers 7 bases. The CDR3 covers 15 residues. Germline assignment: CDR1 MNHEY and CDR2 SVGEGT. Germline trimming cut 5 bases from V and 0 bases from J; bases unmatched to any gene: 6. CDR3 DNA: TGTGCCAGCAGTGATCCGGGACAGATGAACACTGAAGCTTTCTTT. Translating it yields CASSDPGQMNTEAFF.

The chain couples TRBV20-1 to TRBJ2-2, with D possibly TRBD2 on 6 matching bases. The CDR3 consists of 16 residues. V was pared by 0 bases and J by 0 bases, with 11 bases between. Per germline, CDR1 DFQATT and CDR2 SNEGSKA (reference sequence). CDR3 sequence (DNA): TGCAGTGCTAGAGATCAGGGCGGGGCGAACACCGGGGAGCTGTTTTTT. Its translation is CSARDQGGANTGELFF.

This clonotype was picked up many times. The V gene is TRBV25-1, the J gene TRBJ2-2; 7 nucleotides line up with TRBD1. The V gene end was trimmed by 1 base and the J gene end by 4 bases; junction bases not matched to a gene: 6. CDR1 and CDR2 (germline): MGHDK, SYGVNS. The CDR3 is 16 amino acids. The CDR3 region has the DNA TGTGCCAGCAGTGAATTCGACAGGGTAGGCACCGGGGAGCTGTTTTTT. It yields the protein CASSEFDRVGTGELFF.

J is TRBJ2-1 and V is TRBV6-1; D unresolved. Looked up from germline, CDR1 is MNHNS and CDR2 is SASEGT. CDR3 size: 16 residues. V lost 2 bases to trimming and J lost 2 bases, with 13 bases between them. The CDR3, as DNA: TGTGCCAGCAGTGAATTTCAAGGTGGGGCCTACAATGAGCAGTTCTTC. It specifies CASSEFQGGAYNEQFF.

This chain links TRBV2 with TRBJ1-1; the D gene is possibly TRBD1 (5 bases). V was clipped by 0 bases and J by 3 bases, with 11 bases between them. Germline CDR1 SNHLY, CDR2 FYNNEI. The CDR3 loop spans 15 amino acids. Here the CDR3 DNA reads TGTGCCAGCAGTGAAGCCCGGGGCCGAGACACTGAAGCTTTCTTT. It yields the protein CASSEARGRDTEAFF.

The DNA for the CDR3 is TGTGCCAGCAGTGACCCGATTCCCCTTCCACCCCTCCACTTT. The encoded protein is CASSDPIPLPPLHF. This chain links TRBV2 with TRBJ1-6; D is unresolved. The CDR3 is 14 residues long. V was clipped by 3 bases and J by 11 bases, with 14 bases between them. Germline loops: CDR1 SNHLY, CDR2 FYNNEI.

In the case of this clonotype: This may come from a read error, since a much larger clone is one base off. The conserved final phenylalanine or tryptophan is absent from the CDR3, which likely points to a read error. The gene calls are TRBV30 and TRBJ2-7; unclear D gene. Germline-derived CDR1 and CDR2 are GTSNPN and SVGIG (reference sequence). The CDR3 runs 10 residues. The V end lost 0 bases, the J end lost 7 bases, and 4 bases lay between the germline ends. The CDR3 bases are TGTGCCTGGAGTGTGAAAGAGCAGTACCTC. This gives the protein CAWSVKEQYL.